This TCR beta chain was obtained from a study of T cell clones after liver transplantation. The repertoire was sequenced with immunoSEQ multiplex PCR; TCRdb's copy has only in-frame clones and lacks some. The sample lists tens of thousands of clones, around 84% occurring once. The sample was CD4+ T cells from blood, taken less than 50 months after liver transplant. This receptor was identified in a human patient who received a liver transplant. Some T cells may originate from the graft donor.

The CDR3 bases are TGTGCCAGCAGCTTGGCCCCCCCCCGGACAGGCCACCGCTCTGGAAACACCATATATTTT. Protein product: CASSLAPPRTGHRSGNTIYF. V is TRBV5-5 and J is TRBJ1-3; 7 bases map to TRBD1. Trimming took 0 bases from V and 0 from J; bases not matched to a gene: 15. CDR1 and CDR2 (germline): SGHKS, YYEKEE (reference sequence). CDR3 size: 20 residues.